These 14 T cell receptor beta chains share one sample of origin, sequenced in a study of T cells in Graves' hyperthyroidism and ophthalmopathy. Template material for amplifying TCR beta CDR3 regions consisted of RNA transcripts. The HTBI primer set was used in a first-round RT-PCR of the TCR CDR3. In TCRdb, the multiplex PCR reads were re-called with MiXCR into one record per CDR3 protein. The table has 550,000 to 650,000 distinct CDR3 sequences, about 15% seen once; the top ten hold approximately 15%. The sample was blood. The source of these receptors is a middle-aged woman with Graves' hyperthyroidism.

This clonotype was seen ten or more times. The J gene is TRBJ2-2, the V gene TRBV20-1, with D uncertain. The CDR3 covers 15 residues. CDR1 and CDR2 (germline): DFQATT, SNEGSKA (reference sequence). V lost 0 bases to trimming and J lost 1 base, with 9 bases between them. CDR3 sequence reads: CSARDLGKNTGELFF. The CDR3 region has the DNA TGCAGTGCTAGAGATCTTGGCAAGAACACCGGGGAGCTGTTTTTT.

This clonotype was recorded many times. The chain employs TRBV28 and TRBJ1-2; 8 nucleotides match TRBD1. V dropped 5 bases and J dropped 4; count of bases not matched to a gene: 6. CDR1 is MDHEN and CDR2 is SYDVKM in the germline V gene. The CDR3 length is 14 residues. The CDR3 protein is CASSAQGAAYGYTF. For the CDR3, the DNA is TGTGCCAGCAGTGCCCAGGGGGCCGCCTATGGCTACACCTTC.

In its sample, this clonotype was seen many times. The CDR3 loop reads CSAEDVADTQYF. CDR3 sequence (DNA): TGCAGTGCTGAAGACGTGGCAGATACGCAGTATTTT. The J gene is TRBJ2-3, the V gene TRBV20-1; D gene unclear. Germline assignment: CDR1 DFQATT and CDR2 SNEGSKA (reference sequence). Between the trimmed V and J ends, which lost 5 bases and 4 bases, there was a span of 10 bases. The CDR3 extends over 12 amino acids.

This clonotype was picked up a small number of times. The chain couples TRBV27 to TRBJ2-2; a weak D match, TRBD1 (6 bases). CDR1 and CDR2 from the germline V gene are MNHEY and SMNVEV (reference sequence). The CDR3 totals 14 residues. V shed 5 bases and J shed 1 base, with 8 bases lying between them. CDR3 DNA: TGTGCCAGCAGTAACAGGGAGAACACCGGGGAGCTGTTTTTT. Translating it yields CASSNRENTGELFF.

This clonotype was picked up many times. The gene calls are TRBV18 and TRBJ2-7; D ambiguous. The germline V gene encodes CDR1 KGHSH and CDR2 LQKENI. Trimming cost V 0 bases and J 1 base, with 7 bases left between them. The CDR3 length is 14 residues. The CDR3 bases are TGTGCCAGCTCACCACCGTCTATATCCTACGAGCAGTACTTC. Protein: CASSPPSISYEQYF.

This clonotype occurred a few times. This may come from a read error, since a much larger clone is one base off. The V and J genes are TRBV20-1 and TRBJ2-5; TRBD1 is a possible D gene (6 bases). Trimming cost V 2 bases and J 3 bases, with 7 bases left between them. CDR1 and CDR2 (germline): DFQATT, SNEGSKA (reference sequence). The CDR3 contains 12 residues. The DNA of the CDR3 is TGCAGTGCTAGAAACAGGGAAGAGACCCAGTACTTC. Translating gives CSARNREETQYF.

This clonotype was counted many times. This chain uses TRBV28 with TRBJ2-1; maybe TRBD2 (6 bases). Germline V CDR1 and CDR2: MDHEN, SYDVKM. The CDR3 runs 17 residues. Trimming took 5 bases from V and 5 from J, leaving 22 bases between them. Here the CDR3 reads CASSRLVGGGVNNEQFF. CDR3 in DNA: TGTGCCAGCAGTCGTCTAGTGGGGGGAGGAGTAAACAATGAGCAGTTCTTC.

This clonotype occurred a few times. J is TRBJ2-7 and V is TRBV10-3, with 13 bases lining up with TRBD2. Germline CDR1 is ENHRY and CDR2 is SYGVKD. This CDR3 comprises 15 residues. With 8 bases clipped from V and 2 bases from J, the junction kept 6 bases outside the gene matches. The CDR3 protein is CAIDTSGGVTYEQYF. In nucleotides, the CDR3 is TGTGCCATCGATACTAGCGGGGGGGTGACCTACGAGCAGTACTTC.

This clonotype appeared many times. V and J are TRBV4-1 and TRBJ2-7; 7 positions match TRBD1. Looked up from germline, CDR1 is MGHRA and CDR2 is YSYEKL. This CDR3 has 15 amino acids. J gave up 4 bases and V 4 bases, and 10 bases lay outside the gene matches. CDR3 loop: CASSPTKGTAYEQYF. The CDR3 coding sequence is TGCGCCAGCAGCCCCACAAAAGGGACAGCTTACGAGCAGTACTTC.

As concerns this clonotype: A read error may be the cause here, since a much bigger clone is one base away. The chain carries TRBV19 and TRBJ2-7; D may be TRBD1 or TRBD2 (5 bases each). This CDR3 has 15 residues. V was trimmed by 7 bases and J by 2 bases, leaving 18 bases between them. Germline V gives CDR1 LNHDA, CDR2 SQIVND (reference sequence). The CDR3 reads CASNTSGTGTYEQYF. As DNA, the CDR3 is TGTGCCAGTAATACTTCCGGGACGGGAACCTACGAGCAGTACTTC.

Note on this clonotype: This may stem from a read error, because a much larger clone lies one nucleotide away. This sequence joins TRBV10-2 and TRBJ2-1, with TRBD2 matching over 8 bases. Germline V gene data show CDR1 as WSHSY and CDR2 as SAAADI. There are 18 residues in the CDR3. V was pared by 1 base and J by 0 bases, with 8 bases of the junction left unmatched. CDR3 residues: CASSECPGTSLSYNEQFF. CDR3 nucleotide sequence: TGCGCCAGCAGTGAGTGCCCCGGGACTAGTCTCTCCTACAATGAGCAGTTCTTC.

This clonotype was detected ten times or more. The chain has TRBV12-3 or TRBV12-4 and TRBJ2-7, with D perhaps TRBD2 (5 bases). The CDR3 covers 15 residues. V lost 3 bases to trimming and J lost 2 bases, with 14 bases between them. CDR3 in DNA: TGTGCCAGCAGTTTGAACGGACGGGGTCCCTACGAGCAGTACTTC. Translated, it gives CASSLNGRGPYEQYF.

The chain couples TRBV24-1 to TRBJ2-1; 16 positions match TRBD2. This CDR3 region has 16 residues. Trimming removed 3 bases from V and 9 bases from J; junction bases left unmatched: 4. Germline assignment: CDR1 KGHDR and CDR2 SFDVKD. The CDR3 loop is CATSDRGLAGGGEQFF. In DNA, the CDR3 is TGTGCCACCAGTGATCGGGGACTAGCGGGAGGGGGTGAGCAGTTCTTC.

This clonotype was counted between two and nine times. This chain uses TRBV28 with TRBJ2-1; no clear D gene. The CDR3 consists of 13 residues. Germline CDR1 reads MDHEN; CDR2 reads SYDVKM. Trimming removed 5 bases at V and 8 bases at J, with 13 bases between. The DNA for the CDR3 is TGTGCCAGCAGTCCGGGTGGTCCGGATGAGCAGTTCTTC. This encodes CASSPGGPDEQFF.